The 3 T cell receptor beta chains below were found in one sample sequenced in a study of CD8 T cells in ankylosing spondylitis. TCRdb ran MiXCR on the 5' RACE reads and lists one entry per CDR3 protein. The table lists 300,000 to 350,000 distinct CDR3 sequences, around 20% of them singletons. The source material was blood, either unsorted or a sorted T cell fraction (not recorded which). The receptor set was obtained from a female donor with ankylosing spondylitis or in good health (not recorded which).

Ten or more counts support this clonotype. The genes are TRBV20-1 and TRBJ2-5; D might be TRBD1 or TRBD2, each matching 5 bases. The CDR3 length is 14 residues. Germline CDR1 and CDR2: DFQATT and SNEGSKA (reference sequence). V dropped 0 bases and J dropped 5 bases, with 13 bases sitting between them. The CDR3 DNA is TGCAGTGCTAGAGATCGAAGGGGCGGGGAGACCCAGTACTTC. As protein: CSARDRRGGETQYF.

This clonotype was observed a few times. The chain has TRBV5-1 and TRBJ2-7, with TRBD2 matching 9 bases. Germline V lookup: CDR1 SGHRS, CDR2 YFSETQ. The trim removed 0 bases at V and 5 bases at J, leaving 6 bases unmatched. The CDR3 contains 15 residues. The CDR3 nucleotides read TGCGCCAGCAGCTTGGAGGCTAGCGGGACCCACGAGCAGTACTTC. Protein: CASSLEASGTHEQYF.

This clonotype was found a few times. This chain links TRBV12-3 or TRBV12-4 with TRBJ1-1; D perhaps matches TRBD1 (5 bases). The CDR3 is made up of 13 amino acids. The V end lost 4 bases, the J end lost 4 bases, and 10 bases lay between the germline ends. CDR3 amino acids: CASSSQGRTEAFF. The CDR3 coding sequence is TGTGCCAGCAGTTCTCAGGGTCGCACTGAAGCTTTCTTT.